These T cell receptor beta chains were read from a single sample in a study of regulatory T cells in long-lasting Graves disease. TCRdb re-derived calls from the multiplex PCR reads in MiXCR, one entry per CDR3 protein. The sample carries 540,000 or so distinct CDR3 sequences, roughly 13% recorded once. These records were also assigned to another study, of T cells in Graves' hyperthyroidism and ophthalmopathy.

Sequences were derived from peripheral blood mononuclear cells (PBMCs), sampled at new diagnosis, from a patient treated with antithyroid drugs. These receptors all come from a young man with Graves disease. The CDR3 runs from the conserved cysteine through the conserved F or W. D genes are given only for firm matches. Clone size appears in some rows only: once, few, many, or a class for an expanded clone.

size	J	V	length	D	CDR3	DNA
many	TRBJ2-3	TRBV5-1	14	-	CASSPGPSTDTQYF	TGCGCCAGCAGCCCCGGACCAAGCACAGATACGCAGTATTTT
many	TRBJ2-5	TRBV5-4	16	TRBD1	CASSLDGTGGGETQYF	TGTGCCAGCAGCTTGGATGGGACAGGGGGCGGAGAGACCCAGTACTTC
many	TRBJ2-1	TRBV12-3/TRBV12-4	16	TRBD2	CASSWTIAGGSNEQFF	TGTGCCAGCAGCTGGACGATAGCGGGAGGGAGCAATGAGCAGTTCTTC
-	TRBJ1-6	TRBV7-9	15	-	CASSPTGARSSPLHF	TGTGCCAGCAGCCCCACGGGGGCGCGGAGTTCACCCCTCCACTTT
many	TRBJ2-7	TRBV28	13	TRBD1	CASRGQNSYEQYF	TGTGCCAGCAGGGGACAGAACTCCTACGAGCAGTACTTC
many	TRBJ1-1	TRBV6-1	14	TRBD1	CASGLQGAGTEAFF	TGTGCCAGCGGACTACAGGGGGCTGGAACTGAAGCTTTCTTT
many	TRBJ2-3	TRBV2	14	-	CASIARASTDTQYF	TGTGCCAGCATAGCCAGGGCCTCGACAGATACGCAGTATTTT
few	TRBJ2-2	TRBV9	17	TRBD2	CASSTTRVAGSTGELFF	TGTGCCAGCAGCACAACTAGAGTAGCGGGGAGCACCGGGGAGCTGTTTTTT
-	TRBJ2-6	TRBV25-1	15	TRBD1	CASRDRGQGANVLTF	TGTGCCAGCAGAGACAGGGGGCAAGGGGCCAACGTCCTGACTTTC
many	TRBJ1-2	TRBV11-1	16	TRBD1	CASSPEATGGMNGYTF	TGTGCCAGCAGCCCCGAGGCGACAGGGGGAATGAATGGCTACACCTTC
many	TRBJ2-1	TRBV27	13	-	CASSFGRGNEQFF	TGTGCCAGCAGTTTCGGCAGGGGCAATGAGCAGTTCTTC
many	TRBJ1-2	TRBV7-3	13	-	CASSRGPLSGYTF	TGTGCCAGCAGCCGGGGCCCCTTGAGCGGCTACACCTTC
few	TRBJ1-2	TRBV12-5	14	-	CASGLGGYNYGYTF	TGTGCTAGTGGTTTGGGCGGTTATAACTATGGCTACACCTTC